The source of this TCR beta chain is a study of T cells in Graves' hyperthyroidism and ophthalmopathy. TCR beta CDR3 region amplification was performed from RNA transcripts. HTBI primers were the set used in a first-round RT-PCR of the TCR CDR3. TCRdb independently ran MiXCR on the multiplex PCR reads; one entry per CDR3 protein. The data hold more than 550,000 distinct CDR3 sequences, with 15% to 20% observed a single time. This CDR3 is 15 amino acids long. In germline, CDR1 is WSHSY, CDR2 SAAADI. V lost 6 bases and J 3 bases, leaving 16 bases between the germline ends. J is TRBJ2-3 and V is TRBV10-2; D uncertain. Material for sequencing was blood. This TCR came from a man aged 50-60 years with Graves' hyperthyroidism. CDR3 DNA sequence: TGCGCCAGCAGGGCCTCTTTGGTTTGGACAGATACGCAGTATTTT. It encodes CASRASLVWTDTQYF.